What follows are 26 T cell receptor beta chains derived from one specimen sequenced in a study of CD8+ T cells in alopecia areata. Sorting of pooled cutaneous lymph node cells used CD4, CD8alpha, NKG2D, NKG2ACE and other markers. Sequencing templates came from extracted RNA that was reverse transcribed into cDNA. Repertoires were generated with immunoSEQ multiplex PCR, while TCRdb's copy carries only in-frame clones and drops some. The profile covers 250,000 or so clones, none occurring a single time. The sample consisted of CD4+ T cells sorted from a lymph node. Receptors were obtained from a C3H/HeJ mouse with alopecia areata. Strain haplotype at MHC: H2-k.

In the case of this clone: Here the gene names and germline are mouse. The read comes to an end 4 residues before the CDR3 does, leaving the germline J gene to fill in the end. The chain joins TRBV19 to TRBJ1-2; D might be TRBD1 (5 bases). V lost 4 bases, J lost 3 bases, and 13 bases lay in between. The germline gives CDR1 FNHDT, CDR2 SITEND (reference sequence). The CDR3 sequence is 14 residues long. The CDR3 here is CASSPPGMDSDYTF. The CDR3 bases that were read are TGTGCCAGCAGTCCTCCAGGGATGGACTCC.

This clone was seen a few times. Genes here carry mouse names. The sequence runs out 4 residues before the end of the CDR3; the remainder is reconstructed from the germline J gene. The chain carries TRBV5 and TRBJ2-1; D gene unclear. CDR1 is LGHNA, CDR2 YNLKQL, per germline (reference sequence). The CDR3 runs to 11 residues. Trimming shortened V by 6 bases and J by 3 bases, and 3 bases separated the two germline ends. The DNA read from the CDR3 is TGTGCCAGCAGTAGCTATGCT. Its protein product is CASSSYA. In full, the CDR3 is CASSSYAEQFF.

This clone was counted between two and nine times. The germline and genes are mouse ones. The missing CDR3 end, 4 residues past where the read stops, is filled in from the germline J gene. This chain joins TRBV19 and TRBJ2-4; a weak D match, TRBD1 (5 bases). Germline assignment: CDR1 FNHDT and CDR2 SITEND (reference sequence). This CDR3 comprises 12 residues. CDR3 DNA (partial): TGTGCCAGCAGTATCAGGGAAAAC. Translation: CASSIREN. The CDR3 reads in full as CASSIRENTLYF.

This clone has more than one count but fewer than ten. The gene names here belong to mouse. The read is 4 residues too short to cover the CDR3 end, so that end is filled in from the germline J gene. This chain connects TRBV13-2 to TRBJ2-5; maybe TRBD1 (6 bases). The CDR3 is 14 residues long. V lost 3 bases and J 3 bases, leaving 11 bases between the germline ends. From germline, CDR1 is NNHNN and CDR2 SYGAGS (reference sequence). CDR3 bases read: TGTGCCAGCGGTGTCCCGGGACAACAAGAC. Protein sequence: CASGVPGQQD. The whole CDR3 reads CASGVPGQQDTQYF.

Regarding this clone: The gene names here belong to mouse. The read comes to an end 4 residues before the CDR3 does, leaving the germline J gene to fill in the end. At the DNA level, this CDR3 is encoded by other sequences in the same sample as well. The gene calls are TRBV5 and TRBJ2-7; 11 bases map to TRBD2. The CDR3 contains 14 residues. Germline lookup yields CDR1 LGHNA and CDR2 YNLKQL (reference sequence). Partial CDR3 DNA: TGTGCCAGCAGCCAAGGACTGGGGGGGTAT. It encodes CASSQGLGGY. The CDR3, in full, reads CASSQGLGGYEQYF.

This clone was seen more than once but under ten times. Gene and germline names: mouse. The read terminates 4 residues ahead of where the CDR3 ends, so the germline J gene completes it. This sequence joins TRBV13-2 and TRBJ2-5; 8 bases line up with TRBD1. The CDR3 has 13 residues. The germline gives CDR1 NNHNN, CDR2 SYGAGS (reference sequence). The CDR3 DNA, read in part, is TGTGCCAGCGGCCGGGACAGGCTAGAC. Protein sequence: CASGRDRLD. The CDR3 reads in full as CASGRDRLDTQYF.

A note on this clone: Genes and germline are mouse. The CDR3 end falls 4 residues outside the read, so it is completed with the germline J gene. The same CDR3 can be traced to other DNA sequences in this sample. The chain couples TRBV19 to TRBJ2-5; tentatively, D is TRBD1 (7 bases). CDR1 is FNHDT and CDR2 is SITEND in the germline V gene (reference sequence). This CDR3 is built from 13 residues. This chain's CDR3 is CASSPGGKDTQYF. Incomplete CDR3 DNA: TGTGCCAGCAGCCCAGGGGGGAAAGAC.

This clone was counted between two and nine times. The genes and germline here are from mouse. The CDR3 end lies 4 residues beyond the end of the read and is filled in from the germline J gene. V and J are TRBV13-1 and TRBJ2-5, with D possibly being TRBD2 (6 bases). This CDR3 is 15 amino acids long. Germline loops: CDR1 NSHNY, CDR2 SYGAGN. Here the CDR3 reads CASSDAAGAVDTQYF. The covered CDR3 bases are TGTGCCAGCAGTGATGCGGCTGGGGCCGTAGAC.

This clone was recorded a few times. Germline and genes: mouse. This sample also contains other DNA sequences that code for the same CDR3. The sequenced part of the CDR3 DNA is TGTGCCAGCAGTTCCGGGACAGGGTAT. Encoded protein: CASSSGTGY. Given in full, the CDR3 is CASSSGTGYEQYF. The J gene is TRBJ2-7, the V gene TRBV14; 9 bases align to TRBD1. The CDR3 end lies 4 residues beyond the end of the read and is filled in from the germline J gene. The CDR3 totals 13 residues. CDR1 is SGHDT, CDR2 FRDEAV, per germline.

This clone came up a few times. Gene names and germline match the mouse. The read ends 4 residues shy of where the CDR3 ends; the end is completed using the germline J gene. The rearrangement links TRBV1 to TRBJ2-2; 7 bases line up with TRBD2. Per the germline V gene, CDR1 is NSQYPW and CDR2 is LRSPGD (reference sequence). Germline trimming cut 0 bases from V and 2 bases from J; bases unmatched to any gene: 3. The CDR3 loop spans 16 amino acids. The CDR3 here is CTCSADAWGNTGQLYF. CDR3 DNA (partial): TGCACCTGCAGTGCAGATGCCTGGGGGAACACCGGG.

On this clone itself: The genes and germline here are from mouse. Partial CDR3 DNA: TGTGCCAGCAGCGGGACAGTCAACTCC. Translated: CASSGTVNS. The CDR3 in full is CASSGTVNSDYTF. This chain links TRBV5 with TRBJ1-2, with 7 bases that match TRBD1. The CDR3 extends 4 residues past the end of the read, so its final part is completed from the germline J gene. Unmatched junction bases numbered 2, after V lost 5 bases and J lost 2 bases. Germline CDR1 reads LGHNA; CDR2 reads YNLKQL (reference sequence). This CDR3 spans 13 amino acids.

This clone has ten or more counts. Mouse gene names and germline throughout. CDR3 sequence: CASKGLLYAEQFF. The sequenced CDR3 bases are TGTGCTAGCAAGGGACTTCTCTATGCT. The chain links TRBV17 to TRBJ2-1; TRBD2 might be the D (6 bases). The missing CDR3 end, 4 residues past where the read stops, is filled in from the germline J gene. In germline, CDR1 is MNHDT, CDR2 YYDKIL. The germline V and J ends were trimmed by 7 bases and 3 bases, with 10 bases remaining between them. The CDR3 is made up of 13 amino acids.

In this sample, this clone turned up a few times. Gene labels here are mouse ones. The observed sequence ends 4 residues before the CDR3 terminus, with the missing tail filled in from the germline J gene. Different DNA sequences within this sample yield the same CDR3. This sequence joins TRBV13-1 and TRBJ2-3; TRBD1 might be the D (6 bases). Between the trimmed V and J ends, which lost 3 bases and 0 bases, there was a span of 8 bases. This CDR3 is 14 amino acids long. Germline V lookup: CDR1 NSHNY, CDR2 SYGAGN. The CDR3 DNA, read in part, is TGTGCCAGCAGTGGCGGGACAAGTGCAGAA. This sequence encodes CASSGGTSAE. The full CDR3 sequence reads CASSGGTSAETLYF.

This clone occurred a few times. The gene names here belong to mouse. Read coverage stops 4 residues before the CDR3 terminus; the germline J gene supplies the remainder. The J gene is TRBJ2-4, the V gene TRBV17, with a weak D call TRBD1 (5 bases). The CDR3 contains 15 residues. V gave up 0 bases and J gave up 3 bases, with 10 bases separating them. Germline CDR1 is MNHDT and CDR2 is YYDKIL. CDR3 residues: CASSREGRAQNTLYF. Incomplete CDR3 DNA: TGTGCTAGCAGTAGAGAAGGCAGGGCCCAAAAC. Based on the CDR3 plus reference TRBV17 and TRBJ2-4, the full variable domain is DTTVKQNPRYKLARVGKPVNLICSQTMNHDTMYWYQKKPNQAPKLLLFYYDKILNREADTFEKFQSSRPNNSFCSLYIGSAGLEYSAMYLCASSREGRAQNTLYFGAGTRLSVL.

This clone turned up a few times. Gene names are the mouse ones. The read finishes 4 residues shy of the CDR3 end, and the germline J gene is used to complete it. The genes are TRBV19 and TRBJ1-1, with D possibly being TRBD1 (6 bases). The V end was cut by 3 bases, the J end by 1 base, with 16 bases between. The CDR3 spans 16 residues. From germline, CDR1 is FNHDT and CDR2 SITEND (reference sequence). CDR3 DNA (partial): TGTGCCAGCAGTAGTATCGCCGGGACAAAAAACACA. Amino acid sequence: CASSSIAGTKNT. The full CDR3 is CASSSIAGTKNTEVFF.

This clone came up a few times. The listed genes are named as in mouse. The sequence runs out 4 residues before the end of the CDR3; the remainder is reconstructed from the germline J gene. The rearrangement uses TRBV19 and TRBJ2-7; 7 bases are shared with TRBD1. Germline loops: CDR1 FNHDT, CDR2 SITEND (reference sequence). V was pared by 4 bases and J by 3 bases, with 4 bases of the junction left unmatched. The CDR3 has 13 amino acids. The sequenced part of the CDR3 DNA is TGTGCCAGCAGTTCCGGGACAGTCTAT. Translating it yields CASSSGTVY. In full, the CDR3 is CASSSGTVYEQYF. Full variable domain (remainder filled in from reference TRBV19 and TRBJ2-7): GGIITQTPKFLIGQEGQKLTLKCQQNFNHDTMYWYRQDSGKGLRLIYYSITENDLQKGDLSEGYDASREKKSSFSLTVTSAQKNEMAVFLCASSSGTVYEQYFGPGTRLTVL.

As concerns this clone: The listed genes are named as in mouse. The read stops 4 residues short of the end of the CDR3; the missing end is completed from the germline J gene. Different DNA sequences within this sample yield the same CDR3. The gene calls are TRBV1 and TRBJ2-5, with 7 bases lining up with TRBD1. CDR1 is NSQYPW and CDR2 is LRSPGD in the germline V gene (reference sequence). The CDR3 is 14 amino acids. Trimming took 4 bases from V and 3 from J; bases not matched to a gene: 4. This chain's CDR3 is CTCSGQGIQDTQYF. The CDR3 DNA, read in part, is TGCACCTGCAGTGGACAGGGTATTCAAGAC.

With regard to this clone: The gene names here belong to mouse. The CDR3 protein is CASSHGGAYSDYTF. CDR3 DNA, as far as it was read: TGTGCCAGCAGTCATGGGGGGGCTTACTCC. The chain is built from TRBV13-3 and TRBJ1-2; TRBD1 is a possible D gene (6 bases). With the read ending 4 residues before the CDR3 end, the germline J gene is used to fill in that end. This CDR3 spans 14 amino acids. Germline lookup yields CDR1 NNHDY and CDR2 SYVADS. The ends were cut back, 4 bases at V and 3 bases at J, with 13 bases in the middle.

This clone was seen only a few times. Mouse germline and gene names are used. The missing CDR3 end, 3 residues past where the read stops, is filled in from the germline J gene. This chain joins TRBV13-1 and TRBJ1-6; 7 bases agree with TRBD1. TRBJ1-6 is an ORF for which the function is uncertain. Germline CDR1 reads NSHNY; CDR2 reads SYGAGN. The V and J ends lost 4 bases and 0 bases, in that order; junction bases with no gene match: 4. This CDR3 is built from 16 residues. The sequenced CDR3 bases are TGTGCCAGCAGTCGGGACAGAAATTCCTATAATTCGCCC. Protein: CASSRDRNSYNSP. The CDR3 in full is CASSRDRNSYNSPLYF.

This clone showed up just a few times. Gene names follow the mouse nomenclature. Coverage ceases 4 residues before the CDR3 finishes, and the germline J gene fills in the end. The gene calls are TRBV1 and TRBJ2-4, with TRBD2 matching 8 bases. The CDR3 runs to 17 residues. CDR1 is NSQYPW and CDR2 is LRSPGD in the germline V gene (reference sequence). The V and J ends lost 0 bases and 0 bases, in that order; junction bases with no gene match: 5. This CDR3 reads CTCSADPTGGSQNTLYF. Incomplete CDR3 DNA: TGCACCTGCAGTGCAGATCCAACTGGGGGTAGTCAAAAC.

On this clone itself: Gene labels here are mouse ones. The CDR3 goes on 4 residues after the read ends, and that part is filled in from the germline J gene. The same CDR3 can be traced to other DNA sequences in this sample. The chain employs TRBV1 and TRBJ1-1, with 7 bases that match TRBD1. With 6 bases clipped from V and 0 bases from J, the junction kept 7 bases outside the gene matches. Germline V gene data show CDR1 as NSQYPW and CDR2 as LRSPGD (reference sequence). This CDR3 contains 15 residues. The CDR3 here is CTCSVTGTANTEVFF. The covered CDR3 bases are TGCACCTGCAGCGTGACCGGGACAGCAAACACA.

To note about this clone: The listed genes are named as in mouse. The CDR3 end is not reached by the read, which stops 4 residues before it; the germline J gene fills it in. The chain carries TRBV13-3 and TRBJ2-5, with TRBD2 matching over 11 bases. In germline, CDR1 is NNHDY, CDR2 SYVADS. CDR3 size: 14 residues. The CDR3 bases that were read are TGTGCCAGCAGTGAACTGGGGGGGCGGGAC. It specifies CASSELGGRD. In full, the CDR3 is CASSELGGRDTQYF.

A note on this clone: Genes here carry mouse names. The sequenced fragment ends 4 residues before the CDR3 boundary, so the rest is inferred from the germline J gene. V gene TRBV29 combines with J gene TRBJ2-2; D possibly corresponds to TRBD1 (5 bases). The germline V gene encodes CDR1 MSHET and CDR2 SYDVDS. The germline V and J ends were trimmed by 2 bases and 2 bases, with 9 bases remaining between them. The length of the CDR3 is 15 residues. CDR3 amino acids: CASSLQGGNTGQLYF. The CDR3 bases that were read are TGTGCTAGCAGTTTACAGGGTGGCAACACCGGG.

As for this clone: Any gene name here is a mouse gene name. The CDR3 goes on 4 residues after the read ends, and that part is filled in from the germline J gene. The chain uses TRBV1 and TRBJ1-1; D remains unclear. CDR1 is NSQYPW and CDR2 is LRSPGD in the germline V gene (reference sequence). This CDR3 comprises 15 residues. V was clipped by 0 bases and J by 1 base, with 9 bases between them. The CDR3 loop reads CTCSADVGGNTEVFF. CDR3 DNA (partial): TGCACCTGCAGTGCAGATGTGGGTGGAAACACA.

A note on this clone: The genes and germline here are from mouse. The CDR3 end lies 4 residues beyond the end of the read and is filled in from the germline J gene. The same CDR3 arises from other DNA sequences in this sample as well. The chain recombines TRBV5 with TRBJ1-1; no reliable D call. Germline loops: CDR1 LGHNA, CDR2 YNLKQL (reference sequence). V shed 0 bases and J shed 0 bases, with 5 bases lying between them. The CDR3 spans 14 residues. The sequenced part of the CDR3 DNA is TGTGCCAGCAGCCAAGATACTGCAAACACA. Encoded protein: CASSQDTANT. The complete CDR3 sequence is CASSQDTANTEVFF.

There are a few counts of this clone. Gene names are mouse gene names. CDR3: CASGDNWGGRDTQYF. The CDR3 DNA, read in part, is TGTGCCAGCGGTGATAACTGGGGGGGTCGGGAC. This chain joins TRBV13-2 and TRBJ2-5; 10 bases match TRBD2. The read terminates 4 residues ahead of where the CDR3 ends, so the germline J gene completes it. Germline lookup yields CDR1 NNHNN and CDR2 SYGAGS (reference sequence). The CDR3 loop spans 15 amino acids.